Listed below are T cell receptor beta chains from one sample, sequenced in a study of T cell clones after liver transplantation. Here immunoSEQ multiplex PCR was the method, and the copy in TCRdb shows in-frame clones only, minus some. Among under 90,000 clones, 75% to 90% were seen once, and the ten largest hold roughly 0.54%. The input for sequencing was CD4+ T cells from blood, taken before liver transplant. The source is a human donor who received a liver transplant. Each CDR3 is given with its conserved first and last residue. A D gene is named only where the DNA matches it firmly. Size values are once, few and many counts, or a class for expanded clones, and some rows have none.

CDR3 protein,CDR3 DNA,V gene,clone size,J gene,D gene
CASSLTQSSNQPQHF,TGTGCCAGCAGCTTAACGCAGAGTAGCAATCAGCCCCAGCATTTT,TRBV7-2,NA,TRBJ1-5,NA
CASSYSRGNTEAFF,TGTGCCAGCAGTTACTCGAGGGGTAACACTGAAGCTTTCTTT,TRBV6-6,NA,TRBJ1-1,NA
CASSPPVDRRKISGNTIYF,TGCGCCAGCAGCCCCCCCGTCGACAGGCGGAAGATCAGTGGAAACACCATATATTTT,TRBV5-1,once,TRBJ1-3,NA
CASSRLQELSYEQYF,TGCGCCAGCAGCCGGTTACAAGAGTTATCCTACGAGCAGTACTTC,TRBV4-1,NA,TRBJ2-7,NA
CASRRGTGPRQSYGYTF,TGTGCCAGCAGGCGCGGGACAGGGCCCCGCCAGAGCTATGGCTACACCTTC,TRBV28,NA,TRBJ1-2,TRBD1
CASSSSGPSYEQYF,TGTGCCAGCAGTTCTAGCGGGCCATCCTACGAGCAGTACTTC,TRBV27,NA,TRBJ2-7,TRBD2
CASSYGLAGVSGAYEQYF,TGCGCCAGCAGTTACGGACTAGCGGGAGTCTCCGGGGCCTACGAGCAGTACTTC,TRBV5-1,NA,TRBJ2-7,TRBD2
CASSIGSIDQETQYF,TGTGCCAGCAGCATTGGGAGTATAGATCAAGAGACCCAGTACTTC,TRBV7-8,few,TRBJ2-5,NA
CASSVVGVAGNTIYF,TGTGCCAGCAGCGTAGTAGGGGTAGCCGGAAACACCATATATTTT,TRBV9,NA,TRBJ1-3,NA
CASSYSGQGYDQPQHF,TGTGCCAGCAGTTATTCGGGACAGGGCTACGATCAGCCCCAGCATTTT,TRBV6-9,NA,TRBJ1-5,TRBD1
CASSFGSYNEQFF,TGCGCCAGCAGCTTCGGCTCCTACAATGAGCAGTTCTTC,TRBV5-1,NA,TRBJ2-1,NA